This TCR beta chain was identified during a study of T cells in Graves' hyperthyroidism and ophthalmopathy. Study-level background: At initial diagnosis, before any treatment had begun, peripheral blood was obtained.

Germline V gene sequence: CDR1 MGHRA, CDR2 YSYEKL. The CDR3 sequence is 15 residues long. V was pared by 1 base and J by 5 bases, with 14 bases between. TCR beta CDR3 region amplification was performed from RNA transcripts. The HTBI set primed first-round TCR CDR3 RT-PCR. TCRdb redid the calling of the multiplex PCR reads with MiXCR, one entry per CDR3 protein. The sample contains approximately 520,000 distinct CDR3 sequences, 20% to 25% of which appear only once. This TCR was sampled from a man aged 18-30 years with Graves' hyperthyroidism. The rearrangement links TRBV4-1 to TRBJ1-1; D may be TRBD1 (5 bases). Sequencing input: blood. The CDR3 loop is CASSQGWFGGTEAFF. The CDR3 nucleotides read TGCGCCAGCAGCCAAGGTTGGTTTGGGGGAACTGAAGCTTTCTTT.